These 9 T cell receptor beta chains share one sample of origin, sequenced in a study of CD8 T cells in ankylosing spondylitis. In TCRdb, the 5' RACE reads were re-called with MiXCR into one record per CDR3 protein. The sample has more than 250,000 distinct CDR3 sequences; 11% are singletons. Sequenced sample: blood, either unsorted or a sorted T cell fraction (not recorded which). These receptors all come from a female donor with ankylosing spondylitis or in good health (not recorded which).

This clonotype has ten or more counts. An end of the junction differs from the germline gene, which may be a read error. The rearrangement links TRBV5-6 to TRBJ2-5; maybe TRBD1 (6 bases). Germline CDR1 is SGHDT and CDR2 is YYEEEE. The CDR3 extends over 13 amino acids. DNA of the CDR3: TGTGCCAGCAGCCCCTACGGACAGCCGCCTTATAACTTC. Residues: CASSPYGQPPYNF.

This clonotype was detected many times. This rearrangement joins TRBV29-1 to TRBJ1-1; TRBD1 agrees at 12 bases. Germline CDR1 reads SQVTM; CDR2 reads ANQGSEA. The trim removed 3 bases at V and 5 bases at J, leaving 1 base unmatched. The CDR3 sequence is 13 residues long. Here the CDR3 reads CSVEGQGATEAFF. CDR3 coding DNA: TGCAGCGTTGAGGGACAGGGGGCTACTGAAGCTTTCTTT.

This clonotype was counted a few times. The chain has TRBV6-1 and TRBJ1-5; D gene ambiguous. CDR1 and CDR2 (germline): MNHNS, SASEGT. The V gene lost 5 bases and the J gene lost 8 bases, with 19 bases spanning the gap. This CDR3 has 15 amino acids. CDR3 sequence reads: CASSPGVGGLEPQHF. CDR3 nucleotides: TGTGCCAGCAGTCCCGGGGTGGGTGGATTAGAGCCCCAGCATTTT.

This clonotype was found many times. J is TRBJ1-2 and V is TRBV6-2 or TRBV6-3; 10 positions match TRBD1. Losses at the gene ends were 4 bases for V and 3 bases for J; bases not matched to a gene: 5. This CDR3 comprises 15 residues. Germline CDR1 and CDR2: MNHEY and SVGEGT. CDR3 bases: TGTGCCAGCAGTTCCCGGGACAGGGGATACTATGGCTACACCTTC. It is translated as CASSSRDRGYYGYTF.

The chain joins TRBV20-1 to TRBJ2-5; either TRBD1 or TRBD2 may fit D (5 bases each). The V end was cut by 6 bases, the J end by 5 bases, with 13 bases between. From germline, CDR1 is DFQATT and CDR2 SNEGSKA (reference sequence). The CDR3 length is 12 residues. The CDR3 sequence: CSAREGRETQYF. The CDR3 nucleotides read TGCAGTGCACGCGAGGGGCGGGAGACCCAGTACTTC.

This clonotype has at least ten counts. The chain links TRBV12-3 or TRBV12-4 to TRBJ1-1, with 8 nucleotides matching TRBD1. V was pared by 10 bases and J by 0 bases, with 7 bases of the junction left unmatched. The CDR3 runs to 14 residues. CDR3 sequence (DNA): TGTGCCACCCGGCCGGGACAGGTGAACACTGAAGCTTTCTTT. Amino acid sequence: CATRPGQVNTEAFF.

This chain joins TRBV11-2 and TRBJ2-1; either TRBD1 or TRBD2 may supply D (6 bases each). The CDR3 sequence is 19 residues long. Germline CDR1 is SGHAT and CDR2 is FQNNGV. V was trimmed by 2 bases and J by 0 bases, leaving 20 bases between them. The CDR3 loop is CASSLKTPRRGSSYNEQFF. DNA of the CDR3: TGTGCCAGCAGCTTAAAGACACCCAGGAGGGGGAGCTCCTACAATGAGCAGTTCTTC.

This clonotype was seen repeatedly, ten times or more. CDR3 sequence: CASSGGVTMAANTEAFF. Here the CDR3 DNA reads TGCGCCAGCAGCGGTGGGGTTACGATGGCGGCGAACACTGAAGCTTTCTTT. The V call is TRBV5-1, the J call TRBJ1-1; no definite D call. The CDR3 runs 17 residues. V was clipped by 4 bases and J by 1 base, with 20 bases between them. Germline V gene data show CDR1 as SGHRS and CDR2 as YFSETQ.

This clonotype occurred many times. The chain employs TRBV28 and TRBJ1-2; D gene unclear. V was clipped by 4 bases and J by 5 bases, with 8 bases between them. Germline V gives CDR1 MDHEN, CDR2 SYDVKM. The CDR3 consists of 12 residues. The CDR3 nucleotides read TGTGCCAGCAGTTCGACGGAGTATGGCTACACCTTC. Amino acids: CASSSTEYGYTF.